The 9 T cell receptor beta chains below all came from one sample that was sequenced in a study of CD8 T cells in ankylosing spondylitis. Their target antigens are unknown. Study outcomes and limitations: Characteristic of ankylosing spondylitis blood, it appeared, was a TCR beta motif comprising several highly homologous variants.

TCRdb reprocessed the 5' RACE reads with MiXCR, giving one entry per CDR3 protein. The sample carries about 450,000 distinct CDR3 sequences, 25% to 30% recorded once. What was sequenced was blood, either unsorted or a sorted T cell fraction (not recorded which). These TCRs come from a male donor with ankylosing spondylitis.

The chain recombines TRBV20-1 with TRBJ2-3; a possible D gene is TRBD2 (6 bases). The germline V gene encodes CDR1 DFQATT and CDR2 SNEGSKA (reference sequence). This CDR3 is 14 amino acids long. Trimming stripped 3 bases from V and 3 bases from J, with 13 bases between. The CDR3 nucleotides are TGCAGTGCTAGGTGGGGCGGGAAAACAGATACGCAGTATTTT. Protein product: CSARWGGKTDTQYF.

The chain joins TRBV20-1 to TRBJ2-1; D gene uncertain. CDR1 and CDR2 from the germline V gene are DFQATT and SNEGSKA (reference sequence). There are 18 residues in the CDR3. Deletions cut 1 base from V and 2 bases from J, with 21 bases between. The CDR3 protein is CSARGLRVSAPPYNEQFF. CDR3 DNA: TGCAGTGCTAGAGGGTTAAGGGTCTCAGCGCCACCCTACAATGAGCAGTTCTTC.

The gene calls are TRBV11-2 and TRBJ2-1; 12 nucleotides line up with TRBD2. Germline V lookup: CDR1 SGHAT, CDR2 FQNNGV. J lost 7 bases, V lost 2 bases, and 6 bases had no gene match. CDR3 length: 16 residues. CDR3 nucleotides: TGTGCCAGCAGCTTACGGGCTACTAGCGGGAGGAATGAGCAGTTCTTC. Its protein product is CASSLRATSGRNEQFF.

CDR3 coding DNA: TGTGCCAGCAGCTTTACCGGGACTGGATGGTCGGATACGCAGTATTTT. Translation: CASSFTGTGWSDTQYF. This rearrangement joins TRBV13 to TRBJ2-3, with D possibly matching TRBD2 (6 bases). The CDR3 length is 16 residues. V was clipped by 3 bases and J by 6 bases, with 19 bases between them. Looked up from germline, CDR1 is PRHDT and CDR2 is FYEKMQ (reference sequence).

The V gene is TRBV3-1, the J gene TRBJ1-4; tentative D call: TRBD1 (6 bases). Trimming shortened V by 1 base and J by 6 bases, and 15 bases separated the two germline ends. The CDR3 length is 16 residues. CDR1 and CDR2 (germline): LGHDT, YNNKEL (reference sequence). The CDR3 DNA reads TGTGCCAGCAGCCAAGGGGGGCGGGGAGTACATGAAAAACTGTTTTTT. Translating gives CASSQGGRGVHEKLFF.

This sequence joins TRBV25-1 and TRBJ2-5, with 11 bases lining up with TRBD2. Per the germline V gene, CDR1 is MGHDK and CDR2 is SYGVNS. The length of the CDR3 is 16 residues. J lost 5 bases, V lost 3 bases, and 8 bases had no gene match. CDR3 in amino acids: CASSDRVLAGVETQYF. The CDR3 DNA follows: TGTGCCAGCAGTGACCGGGTACTAGCGGGAGTGGAGACCCAGTACTTC.

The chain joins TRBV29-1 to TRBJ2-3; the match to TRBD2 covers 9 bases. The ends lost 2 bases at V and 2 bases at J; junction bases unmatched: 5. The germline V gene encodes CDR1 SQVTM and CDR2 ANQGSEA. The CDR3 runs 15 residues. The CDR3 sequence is CSVEPAGGHTDTQYF. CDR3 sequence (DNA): TGCAGCGTTGAACCAGCGGGAGGTCACACAGATACGCAGTATTTT.

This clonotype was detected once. The CDR3 here is CASRRDGTTDTQYF. In nucleotides, the CDR3 is TGTGCCAGCCGCCGGGACGGAACCACAGATACGCAGTATTTT. The V call is TRBV6-1, the J call TRBJ2-3; D may correspond to TRBD1 or TRBD2 (5 bases each). Germline V gives CDR1 MNHNS, CDR2 SASEGT. Trimming took off 8 bases at V and 2 bases at J, with 14 bases between the two ends. CDR3 length equals 14 residues.

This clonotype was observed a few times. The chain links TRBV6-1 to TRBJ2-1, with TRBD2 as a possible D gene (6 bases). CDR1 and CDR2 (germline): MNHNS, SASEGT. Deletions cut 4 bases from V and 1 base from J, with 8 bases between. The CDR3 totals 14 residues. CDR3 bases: TGTGCCAGCAGTGCCGGGAGTTCCTACAATGAGCAGTTCTTC. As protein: CASSAGSSYNEQFF.